The 19 T cell receptor beta chains in this list originate from one sample, sequenced in a study of blood T cell repertoires in COVID-19. Generated by immunoSEQ multiplex PCR, the TCRdb table keeps only in-frame clones and is missing some. The sample contains around 56,000 clones, approximately 89% of which appear only once. Sample: peripheral blood. Receptors originate from a man between 60 and 70 years old with active or convalescent COVID-19.

This sequence joins TRBV4-1 and TRBJ1-1; 9 nucleotides line up with TRBD1. The germline gives CDR1 MGHRA, CDR2 YSYEKL. With 3 bases clipped from V and 5 bases from J, the junction kept 10 bases outside the gene matches. This CDR3 has 16 residues. The CDR3 DNA sequence: TGCGCCAGCAGCCAGAATACAGGGGGCGGAAAGACTGAAGCTTTCTTT. Protein: CASSQNTGGGKTEAFF.

V and J are TRBV23-1 and TRBJ1-1, with 8 bases lining up with TRBD1. TRBV23-1 is known as an ORF, though its function is uncertain. V lost 2 bases, J lost 6 bases, and 14 bases stayed unmatched. This CDR3 contains 17 residues. CDR3 sequence (DNA): TGCGCCAGCAGTCAACAGGGGGCCGCCGCTCCAGGGTCTGAAGCTTTCTTT. Its translation: CASSQQGAAAPGSEAFF.

The rearrangement uses TRBV3-1 (or the pseudogene TRBV3-2) and TRBJ1-2; 8 bases align to TRBD1. The V segment lost 2 bases and the J segment 8 bases; nucleotides outside the gene matches: 7. The CDR3 has 14 residues. Germline V gene lookup returns CDR1 LGHDT and CDR2 YNNKEL (reference sequence). CDR3 DNA sequence: TGTGCCAGCAGCCAAAGAGACAGGGGTGAAGGCTACACCTTC. Its protein product is CASSQRDRGEGYTF.

J is TRBJ2-2 and V is TRBV6-4, with a possible D match to TRBD2 (6 bases). V was clipped by 4 bases and J by 4 bases, with 16 bases between them. Germline CDR1 MRHNA, CDR2 SNTAGT. The CDR3 is 16 residues long. CDR3 sequence (DNA): TGTGCCAGCAGTGCAGTACGGGGGAGCCCCACCGGGGAGCTGTTTTTT. This codes for CASSAVRGSPTGELFF.

This sequence joins TRBV9 and TRBJ2-1; no definite D call. Germline lookup yields CDR1 SGDLS and CDR2 YYNGEE. This CDR3 has 15 amino acids. V lost 0 bases and J lost 6, with 13 bases in between. This CDR3 reads CASSVVDSPGNEQFF. CDR3 nucleotide sequence: TGTGCCAGCAGCGTAGTGGATAGCCCTGGCAATGAGCAGTTCTTC. Drawing the rest from reference TRBV9 and TRBJ2-1, the complete variable domain is DSGVTQTPKHLITATGQRVTLRCSPRSGDLSVYWYQQSLDQGLQFLIQYYNGEERAKGNILERFSAQQFPDLHSELNLSSLELGDSALYFCASSVVDSPGNEQFFGPGTRLTVL.

This clone was recorded only once. This chain joins TRBV4-1 and TRBJ1-1, with 7 bases fitting TRBD1. Germline CDR1 is MGHRA and CDR2 is YSYEKL. V lost 3 bases and J lost 2; bases outside the gene matches: 6. The CDR3 runs 15 residues. The CDR3 here is CASSQDRPSNTEAFF. Here the CDR3 DNA reads TGCGCCAGCAGCCAGGACAGGCCATCCAACACTGAAGCTTTCTTT.

The chain uses TRBV24-1 and TRBJ2-5; maybe TRBD1 (5 bases). V was clipped by 0 bases and J by 5 bases, with 12 bases between them. Germline loops: CDR1 KGHDR, CDR2 SFDVKD. The CDR3 has 15 residues. CDR3 protein: CATSDLVAGQETQYF. CDR3 nucleotides: TGTGCCACCAGTGATTTGGTGGCAGGGCAGGAGACCCAGTACTTC.

This chain links TRBV5-1 with TRBJ2-1, with 11 bases that match TRBD2. Trimming removed 0 bases from V and 7 bases from J; junction bases left unmatched: 6. The CDR3 extends over 16 amino acids. Germline CDR1 and CDR2: SGHRS and YFSETQ. The CDR3 spells CASSLGSSGGKNEQFF. DNA for the CDR3: TGCGCCAGCAGCTTGGGGTCTAGCGGGGGGAAGAATGAGCAGTTCTTC.

The chain joins TRBV7-2 to TRBJ1-1, with 7 bases identical to TRBD1. The CDR3 totals 14 residues. CDR1 SGHTA and CDR2 FQGNSA come from the germline V gene. With V trimmed by 5 bases and J by 1 base, 4 bases remained unmatched. CDR3 nucleotide sequence: TGTGCCAGCAGCCAGGGACAGACGAACACTGAAGCTTTCTTT. Amino acids: CASSQGQTNTEAFF. Supplemented by reference TRBV7-2 and TRBJ1-1, the full variable domain reads GAGVSQSPSNKVTEKGKDVELRCDPISGHTALYWYRQSLGQGLEFLIYFQGNSAPDKSGLPSDRFSAERTGGSVSTLTIQRTQQEDSAVYLCASSQGQTNTEAFFGQGTRLTVV.

The V call is TRBV29-1, the J call TRBJ1-4; D is perhaps TRBD1 (6 bases). The CDR3 contains 16 residues. Looked up from germline, CDR1 is SQVTM and CDR2 is ANQGSEA. The V end lost 6 bases, the J end lost 4 bases, and 21 bases lay between the germline ends. In DNA, the CDR3 is TGCAGCGTCTTTGCCTCCTTAGGACAGTTTAATGAAAAACTGTTTTTT. This encodes CSVFASLGQFNEKLFF.

The gene calls are TRBV27 and TRBJ1-6; a weak D match, TRBD1 (6 bases). The CDR3 length is 18 residues. V was trimmed by 6 bases and J by 0 bases, leaving 18 bases between them. The germline gives CDR1 MNHEY, CDR2 SMNVEV (reference sequence). CDR3 in DNA: TGTGCCAGCAGCTACCAGGGGATTATTGGCTCCTATAATTCACCCCTCCACTTT. Protein: CASSYQGIIGSYNSPLHF.

This chain links TRBV28 with TRBJ2-1; TRBD2 matches at 10 bases. V was clipped by 8 bases and J by 5 bases; unmatched bases: 3. The CDR3 contains 13 residues. Germline V gene sequence: CDR1 MDHEN, CDR2 SYDVKM. The CDR3, as DNA: TGTGCCAGCGCTAGCGGGGGAAACAATGAGCAGTTCTTC. It codes for CASASGGNNEQFF.

The chain couples TRBV19 to TRBJ1-1; no reliable D call. CDR1 and CDR2 from the germline V gene are LNHDA and SQIVND (reference sequence). The V end was cut by 7 bases, the J end by 2 bases, with 11 bases between. The CDR3 is made up of 13 amino acids. The CDR3 reads CASKRRGNTEAFF. CDR3 in DNA: TGTGCCAGTAAAAGGCGAGGAAACACTGAAGCTTTCTTT.

The V and J genes are TRBV2 and TRBJ2-3; 11 bases line up with TRBD2. The CDR3 runs to 15 residues. The ends lost 8 bases at V and 3 bases at J; junction bases unmatched: 7. The germline V gene has CDR1 SNHLY and CDR2 FYNNEI. The CDR3 nucleotides are TGTGCCAGCGCGGTAGCGGGGGGGTCAACAGATACGCAGTATTTT. Its protein is CASAVAGGSTDTQYF.

The genes are TRBV5-1 and TRBJ1-5, with 7 bases identical to TRBD1. The ends lost 4 bases at V and 4 bases at J; junction bases unmatched: 5. The CDR3 loop spans 14 amino acids. In germline, CDR1 is SGHRS, CDR2 YFSETQ. As DNA, the CDR3 is TGCGCCAGCAGCCCTACAGGGGCAAATCAGCCCCAGCATTTT. Amino acids: CASSPTGANQPQHF.

The chain employs TRBV5-5 and TRBJ2-1; 7 bases fit TRBD1. Germline-derived CDR1 and CDR2 are SGHKS and YYEKEE (reference sequence). V lost 0 bases, J lost 6 bases, and 0 bases stayed unmatched. This CDR3 contains 13 residues. CDR3 region: CASSLDRGNEQFF. In DNA form, the CDR3 reads TGTGCCAGCAGCTTGGACAGGGGCAATGAGCAGTTCTTC.

This chain joins TRBV5-4 and TRBJ2-7; 10 nucleotides match TRBD1. V dropped 2 bases and J dropped 5; count of bases not matched to a gene: 4. There are 14 residues in the CDR3. Per the germline V gene, CDR1 is SGHNT and CDR2 is YYREEE (reference sequence). The CDR3 coding sequence is TGTGCCAGCAGCTTTAAGACAGGGGGCCACGAGCAGTACTTC. It translates to CASSFKTGGHEQYF.

This clone was counted a single time. The genes are TRBV19 and TRBJ1-1, with 9 bases lining up with TRBD1. The CDR3 has 13 amino acids. The V and J ends lost 9 bases and 5 bases, in that order; junction bases with no gene match: 7. Germline loops: CDR1 LNHDA, CDR2 SQIVND (reference sequence). CDR3 residues: CASTRTGVTEAFF. CDR3 nucleotides: TGTGCCAGCACCAGGACAGGGGTTACTGAAGCTTTCTTT.

This clone was counted between two and nine times. The chain links TRBV6-1 to TRBJ2-7, with 8 bases identical to TRBD1. V shed 3 bases, J shed 6 bases, and the junction held 10 bases outside the gene matches. CDR1 MNHNS and CDR2 SASEGT come from the germline V gene. The CDR3 extends over 15 amino acids. The CDR3 DNA reads TGTGCCAGCAGTGATCCTCGACAGGGGAAACGCGAGCAGTACTTC. Its protein product is CASSDPRQGKREQYF.